The 25 T cell receptor beta chains below were found in one sample sequenced in a study of T cells in Graves' hyperthyroidism and ophthalmopathy. Template material for amplifying TCR beta CDR3 regions consisted of RNA transcripts. The TCR CDR3 was amplified in a first-round RT-PCR using the HTBI primer set. TCRdb used MiXCR to reprocess the multiplex PCR reads, holding one entry per CDR3 protein. The repertoire holds around 690,000 distinct CDR3 sequences, around 15% seen once, with roughly 16% in the top ten. Material for sequencing was blood. These TCRs come from a man between 50 and 59 years old with Graves' hyperthyroidism.

The CDR3 nucleotides are TGCGCCAGCAGCGGGACTAGCGGGACGAACGAGCAGTACTTC. Protein: CASSGTSGTNEQYF. J is TRBJ2-7 and V is TRBV5-1; 13 positions agree with TRBD2. With 4 bases clipped from V and 5 bases from J, the junction kept 3 bases outside the gene matches. The CDR3 sequence is 14 residues long. Germline loops: CDR1 SGHRS, CDR2 YFSETQ.

This sequence joins TRBV27 and TRBJ1-1, with TRBD1 matching 7 bases. Germline CDR1 is MNHEY and CDR2 is SMNVEV (reference sequence). With 6 bases clipped from V and 4 bases from J, the junction kept 11 bases outside the gene matches. The CDR3 covers 15 residues. The CDR3 spells CASRREGAGSTEAFF. Written as DNA, the CDR3 is TGTGCCAGCAGGAGAGAGGGGGCGGGTTCCACTGAAGCTTTCTTT.

In this sample, this clonotype turned up a few times. A read error is possible here, since a much larger clone lies one base away. The rearrangement uses TRBV2 and TRBJ1-2, with TRBD1 matching over 9 bases. This CDR3 has 12 amino acids. Germline CDR1 is SNHLY and CDR2 is FYNNEI. Trimming removed 11 bases from V and 5 bases from J; junction bases left unmatched: 6. The CDR3 nucleotides read TGTGCCGGCACGGGACAGGGATATGGCTACACCTTC. As protein: CAGTGQGYGYTF.

This clonotype was recorded many times. The chain combines TRBV7-8 with TRBJ1-6; TRBD1 matches at 7 bases. Germline V gene data show CDR1 as SGHVS and CDR2 as FQNEAQ. This CDR3 has 15 residues. The trim removed 6 bases at V and 10 bases at J, leaving 12 bases unmatched. The CDR3 protein is CASSHPTGRESPLHF. In DNA form, the CDR3 reads TGTGCCAGCAGTCACCCGACAGGGAGGGAATCACCCCTCCACTTT.

This clonotype was seen repeatedly, ten times or more. V usage is TRBV7-9 and J usage is TRBJ1-2; no definite D call. The germline V gene has CDR1 SEHNR and CDR2 FQNEAQ (reference sequence). This CDR3 is built from 13 residues. V was trimmed by 5 bases and J by 3 bases, leaving 10 bases between them. CDR3 DNA sequence: TGTGCCAGCAGCCCCCCCCGGGACTATGGCTACACCTTC. Protein product: CASSPPRDYGYTF.

In its sample, this clonotype was seen a few times. The chain recombines TRBV10-3 with TRBJ2-7, with TRBD2 identical over 8 bases. Unmatched junction bases numbered 16, after V lost 7 bases and J lost 5 bases. The CDR3 spans 16 residues. The germline CDR1 and CDR2 sequences are ENHRY and SYGVKD. The CDR3 region has the DNA TGTGCCATCACCAAGGACGGGACTAGTAGGACGCACGAGCAGTACTTC. This encodes CAITKDGTSRTHEQYF.

The chain carries TRBV7-9 and TRBJ1-3, with D maybe TRBD1 (5 bases). CDR1 and CDR2 from the germline V gene are SEHNR and FQNEAQ (reference sequence). With 5 bases removed from V and 1 base from J, the gap between germline ends came to 15 bases. This CDR3 is 16 amino acids long. CDR3 sequence reads: CASSTHPGGSGNTIYF. The CDR3 coding sequence is TGTGCCAGCAGCACTCACCCCGGGGGGTCTGGAAACACCATATATTTT.

The chain is built from TRBV3-1 and TRBJ2-7; no clear D gene. CDR1 and CDR2 (germline): LGHDT, YNNKEL (reference sequence). This CDR3 contains 15 residues. Trimming cost V 0 bases and J 3 bases, with 12 bases left between them. CDR3 protein: CASSQDWQENYEQYF. CDR3 bases: TGTGCCAGCAGCCAAGATTGGCAGGAAAACTACGAGCAGTACTTC.

Worth noting for this clonotype: This sequence may be a read error, since a much larger clone differs from it by one base. The rearrangement uses TRBV28 and TRBJ2-6; D is unresolved. This CDR3 spans 15 amino acids. The germline V gene encodes CDR1 MDHEN and CDR2 SYDVKM. Here the CDR3 DNA reads TGTGCCGGCAGTTTGCAACTCTCTGGGGCCAACGTCCTGACTTTC. This encodes CAGSLQLSGANVLTF. Full variable domain (outside the CDR3, taken from reference TRBV28 and TRBJ2-6): DVKVTQSSRYLVKRTGEKVFLECVQDMDHENMFWYRQDPGLGLRLIYFSYDVKMKEKGDIPEGYSVSREKKERFSLILESASTNQTSMYLCAGSLQLSGANVLTFGAGSRLTVL.

This clonotype was counted many times. The chain recombines TRBV2 with TRBJ1-5; D is undetermined. Trimming cost V 6 bases and J 2 bases, with 8 bases left between them. The CDR3 totals 13 residues. Looked up from germline, CDR1 is SNHLY and CDR2 is FYNNEI. CDR3 bases: TGTGCCAGCAGCAGTTTACGCAATCAGCCCCAGCATTTT. It translates to CASSSLRNQPQHF.

This clonotype was counted many times. This rearrangement joins TRBV9 to TRBJ2-6, with TRBD1 matching over 7 bases. V dropped 4 bases and J dropped 4; count of bases not matched to a gene: 14. The CDR3 sequence is 18 residues long. Germline V gene sequence: CDR1 SGDLS, CDR2 YYNGEE. The CDR3 protein is CASSPQGVIALGANVLTF. As DNA, the CDR3 is TGTGCCAGCAGCCCTCAGGGGGTTATCGCTCTGGGGGCCAACGTCCTGACTTTC.

This clonotype occurred many times. The V and J genes are TRBV30 and TRBJ2-7; possible D gene TRBD2, 6 bases. Trimming shortened V by 0 bases and J by 0 bases, and 15 bases separated the two germline ends. The CDR3 totals 16 residues. Germline CDR1 GTSNPN, CDR2 SVGIG (reference sequence). The CDR3, as DNA: TGTGCCTGGAGTGTTGCCCGAGTAGCGGCCTCCTACGAGCAGTACTTC. Translated: CAWSVARVAASYEQYF. The entire variable domain, with the rest obtained from reference TRBV30 and TRBJ2-7, is as follows: SQTIHQWPATLVQPVGSPLSLECTVEGTSNPNLYWYRQAAGRGLQLLFYSVGIGQISSEVPQNLSASRPQDRQFILSSKKLLLSDSGFYLCAWSVARVAASYEQYFGPGTRLTVT.

The table lists this clonotype with many counts. The V call is TRBV11-2, the J call TRBJ2-1, with 8 positions matching TRBD2. Germline values: CDR1 SGHAT, CDR2 FQNNGV. V gave up 6 bases and J gave up 5 bases; unmatched junction bases: 6. This CDR3 is built from 14 residues. CDR3 loop: CASRSLADHNEQFF. CDR3 DNA sequence: TGTGCCAGCAGATCACTAGCGGATCACAATGAGCAGTTCTTC.

This chain connects TRBV28 to TRBJ1-3; 7 nucleotides agree with TRBD1. V lost 8 bases to trimming and J lost 3 bases; unmatched junction nucleotides: 4. Germline CDR1 is MDHEN and CDR2 is SYDVKM. The CDR3 runs 13 residues. CDR3 sequence: CASGTDLGNTIYF. CDR3 nucleotide sequence: TGTGCCAGCGGGACAGATCTTGGAAACACCATATATTTT.

This clonotype was found many times. CDR3 in amino acids: CASNAGASFEKLFF. The CDR3 nucleotides are TGTGCCAGCAACGCGGGGGCTTCCTTTGAAAAACTGTTTTTT. This chain uses TRBV28 with TRBJ1-4; weak D call: TRBD1 (6 bases). In germline, CDR1 is MDHEN, CDR2 SYDVKM. This CDR3 contains 14 residues. Trimming stripped 7 bases from V and 7 bases from J, with 16 bases between.

The rearrangement uses TRBV6-2 or TRBV6-3 and TRBJ1-4, with a tentative D call TRBD1 (5 bases). Trimming took 0 bases from V and 3 from J, leaving 11 bases between them. Germline CDR1 reads MNHEY; CDR2 reads SVGEGT. The CDR3 is 16 residues long. The CDR3 loop reads CASSYSKWGANEKLFF. For the CDR3, the DNA is TGTGCCAGCAGTTACTCGAAGTGGGGGGCTAATGAAAAACTGTTTTTT.

This clonotype was counted at least ten times. The chain has TRBV11-2 and TRBJ1-1; 9 bases are a match to TRBD1. With 7 bases clipped from V and 0 bases from J, the junction kept 9 bases outside the gene matches. Germline assignment: CDR1 SGHAT and CDR2 FQNNGV. The CDR3 sequence is 16 residues long. CDR3 sequence reads: CASKEPGQGLNTEAFF. The CDR3 DNA reads as TGTGCCAGCAAAGAACCGGGACAGGGATTGAACACTGAAGCTTTCTTT.

The chain joins TRBV6-5 to TRBJ2-7; 10 bases match TRBD1. The CDR3 consists of 17 residues. The V segment lost 6 bases and the J segment 0 bases; nucleotides outside the gene matches: 11. Germline CDR1 and CDR2: MNHEY and SVGAGI. CDR3 amino acids: CASSPGPWTGGSYEQYF. DNA of the CDR3: TGTGCCAGCAGCCCCGGCCCCTGGACAGGGGGCTCCTACGAGCAGTACTTC.

V is TRBV14 and J is TRBJ2-1; D might be TRBD1 or TRBD2, each matching 6 bases. CDR3 length: 17 residues. With 0 bases removed from V and 0 bases from J, the gap between germline ends came to 12 bases. CDR1 is SGHDN and CDR2 is FVKESK in the germline V gene. The CDR3 region has the DNA TGTGCCAGCAGCCAAGATAGTACGGGGGCCTCCTACAATGAGCAGTTCTTC. As protein: CASSQDSTGASYNEQFF.

This clonotype has more than one count but fewer than ten. The V gene is TRBV5-1, the J gene TRBJ2-7; D is possibly TRBD1 (6 bases). The V end lost 6 bases, the J end lost 3 bases, and 16 bases lay between the germline ends. The CDR3 has 14 amino acids. Germline CDR1 is SGHRS and CDR2 is YFSETQ. CDR3 DNA sequence: TGCGCCAGCATGCAGGGGCAGGGGCTCTACGAGCAGTACTTC. Amino acids: CASMQGQGLYEQYF.

The sample holds many counts of this clonotype. The CDR3 sequence: CASSVGTYNNEQFF. CDR3 in DNA: TGTGCCAGCAGTGTCGGGACTTATAACAATGAGCAGTTCTTC. J is TRBJ2-1 and V is TRBV27; a weak D match, TRBD2 (6 bases). This CDR3 spans 14 amino acids. CDR1 and CDR2 from the germline V gene are MNHEY and SMNVEV (reference sequence). The germline V and J ends were trimmed by 5 bases and 5 bases, with 13 bases remaining between them.

The chain links TRBV2 to TRBJ2-2, with D unclear. The CDR3 totals 13 residues. Germline V gene sequence: CDR1 SNHLY, CDR2 FYNNEI. V lost 3 bases to trimming and J lost 6 bases, with 8 bases between them. The CDR3 nucleotides read TGTGCCAGCAGTGAGTACAGATCCGGGGAGCTGTTTTTT. Translation: CASSEYRSGELFF.

This clonotype was counted at least ten times. The rearrangement uses TRBV2 and TRBJ2-1, with 7 bases aligning to TRBD2. J was trimmed by 4 bases and V by 6 bases; bases with no gene match: 15. This CDR3 is 17 amino acids long. Germline CDR1 is SNHLY and CDR2 is FYNNEI. In DNA, the CDR3 is TGTGCCAGCAGGGACGGAGGGGCGGGAGTATTTTACAATGAGCAGTTCTTC. Its translation is CASRDGGAGVFYNEQFF. The variable domain in full, with the rest retrieved from reference TRBV2 and TRBJ2-1, is EPEVTQTPSHQVTQMGQEVILRCVPISNHLYFYWYRQILGQKVEFLVSFYNNEISEKSEIFDDQFSVERPDGSNFTLKIRSTKLEDSAMYFCASRDGGAGVFYNEQFFGPGTRLTVL.

The sample holds many counts of this clonotype. The chain carries TRBV28 and TRBJ1-3; D uncertain. The germline gives CDR1 MDHEN, CDR2 SYDVKM. The ends were cut back, 10 bases at V and 0 bases at J, with 19 bases in the middle. The CDR3 is 16 residues long. The CDR3 region has the DNA TGTGCCACCGACCACCGCGGCTCGAGCTCTGGAAACACCATATATTTT. It encodes CATDHRGSSSGNTIYF.

This clonotype was seen repeatedly, ten times or more. This chain links TRBV6-1 with TRBJ1-1, with D maybe TRBD1 (6 bases). This CDR3 has 14 amino acids. Trimming stripped 6 bases from V and 1 base from J, with 12 bases between. Germline-derived CDR1 and CDR2 are MNHNS and SASEGT. The CDR3 DNA sequence: TGTGCCAGCAGAAGGGGGTCTTCGAACACTGAAGCTTTCTTT. Translating gives CASRRGSSNTEAFF.